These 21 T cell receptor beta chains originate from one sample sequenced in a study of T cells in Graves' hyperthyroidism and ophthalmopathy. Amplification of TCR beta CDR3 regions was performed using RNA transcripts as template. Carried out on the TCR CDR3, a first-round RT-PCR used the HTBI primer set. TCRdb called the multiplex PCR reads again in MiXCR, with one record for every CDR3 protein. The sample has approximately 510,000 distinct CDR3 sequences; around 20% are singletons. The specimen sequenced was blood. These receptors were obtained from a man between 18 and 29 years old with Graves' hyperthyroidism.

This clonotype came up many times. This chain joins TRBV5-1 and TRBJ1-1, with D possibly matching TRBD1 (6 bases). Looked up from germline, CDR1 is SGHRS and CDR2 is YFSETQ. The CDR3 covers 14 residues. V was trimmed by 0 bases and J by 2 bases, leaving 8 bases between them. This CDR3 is CASSLEGVNTEAFF. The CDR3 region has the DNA TGCGCCAGCAGCTTGGAGGGGGTTAACACTGAAGCTTTCTTT. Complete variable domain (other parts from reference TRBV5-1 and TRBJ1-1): KAGVTQTPRYLIKTRGQQVTLSCSPISGHRSVSWYQQTPGQGLQFLFEYFSETQRNKGNFPGRFSGRQFSNSRSEMNVSTLELGDSALYLCASSLEGVNTEAFFGQGTRLTVV.

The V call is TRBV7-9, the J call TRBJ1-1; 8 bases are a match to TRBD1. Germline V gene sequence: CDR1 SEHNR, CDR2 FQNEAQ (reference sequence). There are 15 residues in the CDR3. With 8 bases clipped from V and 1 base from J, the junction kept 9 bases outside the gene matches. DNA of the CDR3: TGTGCCAGCGGCCCTGACAGGGGTTGGAACACTGAAGCTTTCTTT. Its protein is CASGPDRGWNTEAFF.

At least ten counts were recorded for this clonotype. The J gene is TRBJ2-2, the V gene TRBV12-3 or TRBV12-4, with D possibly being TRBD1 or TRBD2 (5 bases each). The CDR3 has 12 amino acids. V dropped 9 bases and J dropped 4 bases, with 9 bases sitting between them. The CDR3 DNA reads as TGTGCCAGTAAGGGGAGCACCGGGGAGCTGTTTTTT. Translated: CASKGSTGELFF.

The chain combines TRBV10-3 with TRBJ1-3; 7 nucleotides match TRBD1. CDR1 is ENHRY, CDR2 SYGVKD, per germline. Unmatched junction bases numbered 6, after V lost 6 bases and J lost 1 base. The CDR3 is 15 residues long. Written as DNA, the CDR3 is TGTGCCATCAGGGGGGACAGCTGGTCTGGAAACACCATATATTTT. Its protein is CAIRGDSWSGNTIYF.

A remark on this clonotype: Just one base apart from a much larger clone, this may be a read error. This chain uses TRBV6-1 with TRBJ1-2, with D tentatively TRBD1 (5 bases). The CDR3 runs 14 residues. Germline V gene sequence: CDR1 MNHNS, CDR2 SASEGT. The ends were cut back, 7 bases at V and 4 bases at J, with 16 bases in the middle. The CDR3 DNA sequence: TGTGCCAGCACTCTGGGGCATTCCCCCTATGGCTACACCTTC. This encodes CASTLGHSPYGYTF.

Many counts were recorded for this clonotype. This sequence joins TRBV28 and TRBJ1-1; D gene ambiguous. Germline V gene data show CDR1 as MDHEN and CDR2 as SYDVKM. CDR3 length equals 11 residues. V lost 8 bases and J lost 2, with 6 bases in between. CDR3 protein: CASETNTEAFF. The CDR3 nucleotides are TGTGCCAGCGAGACAAACACTGAAGCTTTCTTT.

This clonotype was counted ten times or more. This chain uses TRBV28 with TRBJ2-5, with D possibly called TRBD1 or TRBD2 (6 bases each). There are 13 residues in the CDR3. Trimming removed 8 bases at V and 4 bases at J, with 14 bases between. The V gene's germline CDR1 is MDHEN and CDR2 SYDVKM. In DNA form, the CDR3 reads TGTGCCAGCGCGAGGGGGGAAGGAGAGACCCAGTACTTC. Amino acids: CASARGEGETQYF.

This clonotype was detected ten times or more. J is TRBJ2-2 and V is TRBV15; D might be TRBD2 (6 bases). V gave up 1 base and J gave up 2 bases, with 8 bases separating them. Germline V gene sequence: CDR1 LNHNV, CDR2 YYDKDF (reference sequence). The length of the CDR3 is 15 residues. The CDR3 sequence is CATSRGDFNTGELFF. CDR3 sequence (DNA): TGTGCCACCAGCAGAGGGGACTTCAACACCGGGGAGCTGTTTTTT.

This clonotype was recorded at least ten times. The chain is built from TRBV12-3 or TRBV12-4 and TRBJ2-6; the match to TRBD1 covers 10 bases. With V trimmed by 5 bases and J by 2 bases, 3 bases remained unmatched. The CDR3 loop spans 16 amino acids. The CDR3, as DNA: TGTGCCAGCAGTAGACAGGGGGCGGCTGGGGCCAACGTCCTGACTTTC. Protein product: CASSRQGAAGANVLTF.

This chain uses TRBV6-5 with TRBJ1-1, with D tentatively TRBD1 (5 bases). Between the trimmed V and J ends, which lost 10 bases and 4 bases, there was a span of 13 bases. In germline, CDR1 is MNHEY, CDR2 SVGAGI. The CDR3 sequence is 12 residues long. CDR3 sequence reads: CATGGVFTEAFF. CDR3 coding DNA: TGTGCCACGGGAGGGGTCTTCACTGAAGCTTTCTTT.

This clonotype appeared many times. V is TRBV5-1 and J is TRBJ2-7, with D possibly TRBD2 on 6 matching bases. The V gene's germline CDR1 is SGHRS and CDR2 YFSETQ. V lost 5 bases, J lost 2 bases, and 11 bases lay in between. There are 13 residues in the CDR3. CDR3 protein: CASRWREAYEQYF. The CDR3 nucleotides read TGCGCCAGCAGGTGGAGGGAGGCCTACGAGCAGTACTTC.

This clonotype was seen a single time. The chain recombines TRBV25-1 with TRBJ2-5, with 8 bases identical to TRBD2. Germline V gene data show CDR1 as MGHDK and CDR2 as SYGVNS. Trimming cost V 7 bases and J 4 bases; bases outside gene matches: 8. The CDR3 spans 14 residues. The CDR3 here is CASKTPGLGETQYF. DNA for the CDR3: TGTGCCAGCAAGACCCCGGGACTAGGAGAGACCCAGTACTTC.

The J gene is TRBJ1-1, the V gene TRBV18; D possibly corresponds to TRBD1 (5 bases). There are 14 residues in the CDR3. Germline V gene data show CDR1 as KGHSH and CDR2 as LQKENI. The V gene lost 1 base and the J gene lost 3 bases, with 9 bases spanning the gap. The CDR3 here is CASSPQGEYTEAFF. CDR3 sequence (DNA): TGTGCCAGCTCACCACAAGGGGAATACACTGAAGCTTTCTTT.

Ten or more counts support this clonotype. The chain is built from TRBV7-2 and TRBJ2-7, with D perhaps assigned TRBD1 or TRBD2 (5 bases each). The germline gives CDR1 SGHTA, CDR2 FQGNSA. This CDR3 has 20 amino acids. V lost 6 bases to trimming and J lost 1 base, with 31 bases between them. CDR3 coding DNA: TGTGCCAGCAGTACCGGTGTAAGACGTCGTGGGGACGAGGTGTCCTACGAGCAGTACTTC. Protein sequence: CASSTGVRRRGDEVSYEQYF. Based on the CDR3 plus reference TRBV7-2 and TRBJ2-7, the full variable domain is GAGVSQSPSNKVTEKGKDVELRCDPISGHTALYWYRQSLGQGLEFLIYFQGNSAPDKSGLPSDRFSAERTGGSVSTLTIQRTQQEDSAVYLCASSTGVRRRGDEVSYEQYFGPGTRLTVT.

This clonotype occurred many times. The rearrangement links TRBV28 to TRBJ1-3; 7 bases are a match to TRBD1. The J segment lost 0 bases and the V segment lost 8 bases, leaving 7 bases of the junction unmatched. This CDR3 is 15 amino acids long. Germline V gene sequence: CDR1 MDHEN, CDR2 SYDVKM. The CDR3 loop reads CASCGQVVSGNTIYF. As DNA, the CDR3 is TGTGCCAGCTGCGGACAGGTGGTCTCTGGAAACACCATATATTTT.

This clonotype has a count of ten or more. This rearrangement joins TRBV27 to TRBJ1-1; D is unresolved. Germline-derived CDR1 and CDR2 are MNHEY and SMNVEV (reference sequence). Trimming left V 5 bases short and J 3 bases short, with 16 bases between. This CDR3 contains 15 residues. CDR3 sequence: CASSPLTYLDTEAFF. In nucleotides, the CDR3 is TGTGCCAGCAGTCCCCTGACTTACTTAGACACTGAAGCTTTCTTT.

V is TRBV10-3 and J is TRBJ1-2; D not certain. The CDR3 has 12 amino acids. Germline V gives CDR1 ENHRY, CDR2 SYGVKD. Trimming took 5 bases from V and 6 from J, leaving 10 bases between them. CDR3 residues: CAISNFGDGYTF. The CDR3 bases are TGTGCCATCAGTAACTTCGGGGATGGCTACACCTTC.

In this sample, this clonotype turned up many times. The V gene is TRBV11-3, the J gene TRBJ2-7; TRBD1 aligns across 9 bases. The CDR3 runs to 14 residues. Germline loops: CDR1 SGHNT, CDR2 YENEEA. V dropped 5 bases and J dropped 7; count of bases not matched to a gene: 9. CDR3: CASSGKPDRGEQYF. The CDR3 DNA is TGTGCCAGCAGCGGAAAACCGGACAGGGGAGAGCAGTACTTC.

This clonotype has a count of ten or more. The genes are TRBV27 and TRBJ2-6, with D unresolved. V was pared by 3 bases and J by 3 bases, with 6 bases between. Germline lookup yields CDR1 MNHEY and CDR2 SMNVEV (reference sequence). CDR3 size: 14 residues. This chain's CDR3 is CASSFSGGANVLTF. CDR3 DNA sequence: TGTGCCAGCAGTTTTAGTGGTGGGGCCAACGTCCTGACTTTC.

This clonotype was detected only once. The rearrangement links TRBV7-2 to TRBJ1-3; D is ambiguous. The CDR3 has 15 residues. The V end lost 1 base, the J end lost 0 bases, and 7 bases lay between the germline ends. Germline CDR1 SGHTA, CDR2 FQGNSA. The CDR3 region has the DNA TGTGCCAGCAGCTTAGTAGCGAGCTCTGGAAACACCATATATTTT. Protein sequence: CASSLVASSGNTIYF.

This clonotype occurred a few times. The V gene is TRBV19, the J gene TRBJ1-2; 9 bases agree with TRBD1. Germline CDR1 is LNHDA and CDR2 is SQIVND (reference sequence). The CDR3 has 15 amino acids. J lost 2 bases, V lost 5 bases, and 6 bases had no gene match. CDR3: CASSYGTGWNYGYTF. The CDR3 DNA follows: TGTGCCAGTAGTTATGGGACAGGGTGGAACTATGGCTACACCTTC.